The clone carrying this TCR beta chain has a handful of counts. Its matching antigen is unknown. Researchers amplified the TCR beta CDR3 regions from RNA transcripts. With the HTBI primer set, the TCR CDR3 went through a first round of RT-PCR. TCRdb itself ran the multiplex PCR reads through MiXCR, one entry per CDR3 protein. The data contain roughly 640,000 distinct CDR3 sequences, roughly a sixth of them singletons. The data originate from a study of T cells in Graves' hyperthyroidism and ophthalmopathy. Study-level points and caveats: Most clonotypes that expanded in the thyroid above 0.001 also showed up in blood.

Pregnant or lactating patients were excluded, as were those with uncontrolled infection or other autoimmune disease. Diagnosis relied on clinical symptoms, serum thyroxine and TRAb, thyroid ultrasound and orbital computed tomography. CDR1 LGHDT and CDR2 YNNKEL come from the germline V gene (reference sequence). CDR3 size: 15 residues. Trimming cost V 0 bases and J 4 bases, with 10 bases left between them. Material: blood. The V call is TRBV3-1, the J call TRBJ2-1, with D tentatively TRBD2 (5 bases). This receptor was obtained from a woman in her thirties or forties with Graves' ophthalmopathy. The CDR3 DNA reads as TGTGCCAGCAGCCAAGATCTCAGCGGTTACAATGAGCAGTTCTTC. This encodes CASSQDLSGYNEQFF.